This T cell receptor beta chain was identified during a study of shared clonotypes between healthy human individuals. The V gene's germline CDR1 is SEHNR and CDR2 FQNEAQ (reference sequence). V gave up 1 base and J gave up 7 bases, with 5 bases separating them. This CDR3 spans 11 amino acids. Notes on this clone: The same CDR3 is also encoded by other DNA sequences in this sample.

Sequenced by immunoSEQ multiplex PCR; TCRdb stores in-frame clones only, minus some. The sample carries about 380,000 clones, roughly 96% recorded once. This chain links TRBV7-9 with TRBJ2-7, with no clear D. The TCR sequence derives from a man aged 25 to 40 in good health. Sequencing was done on a sample of memory CD8+ T cells sorted from blood. Indicated subset: CD45RO+ cells pooled with CCR7-negative TemRA cells. The CDR3 region has the DNA TGTGCCAGCAGCTTAGTAGGGGAGCAGTACTTC. Protein: CASSLVGEQYF.